One T cell receptor beta chain is described in this entry. What it recognizes is unknown. Using a J-beta primer mix together with a sample-barcoded 5' primer, a second PCR was run for about 7 to 12 cycles. Each cDNA molecule was tagged by a template-switch adaptor with 12 random nucleotides. One entry per CDR3 protein results from TCRdb running MiXCR on the 5' RACE reads. This sample yields 660,000 or so distinct CDR3 sequences, of which roughly three fifths are seen a single time; over 35% belongs to the top ten. This entry is derived from a study of blood T cells in healthy people across ages. Study conclusions and caveats: Strongly correlated with naive T cell percentage was TCR beta diversity.

This sequence was found in a man aged 60 to 75 in good health. Sample: blood.

CDR3 in amino acids: CSAVRQGLDTQYF. CDR3 bases: TGCAGTGCTGTCAGACAGGGATTAGATACGCAGTATTTT. The chain recombines TRBV20-1 with TRBJ2-3; 7 bases agree with TRBD1. CDR1 is DFQATT and CDR2 is SNEGSKA in the germline V gene (reference sequence). CDR3 size: 13 residues. The V gene end was trimmed by 5 bases and the J gene end by 5 bases; junction bases not matched to a gene: 7.